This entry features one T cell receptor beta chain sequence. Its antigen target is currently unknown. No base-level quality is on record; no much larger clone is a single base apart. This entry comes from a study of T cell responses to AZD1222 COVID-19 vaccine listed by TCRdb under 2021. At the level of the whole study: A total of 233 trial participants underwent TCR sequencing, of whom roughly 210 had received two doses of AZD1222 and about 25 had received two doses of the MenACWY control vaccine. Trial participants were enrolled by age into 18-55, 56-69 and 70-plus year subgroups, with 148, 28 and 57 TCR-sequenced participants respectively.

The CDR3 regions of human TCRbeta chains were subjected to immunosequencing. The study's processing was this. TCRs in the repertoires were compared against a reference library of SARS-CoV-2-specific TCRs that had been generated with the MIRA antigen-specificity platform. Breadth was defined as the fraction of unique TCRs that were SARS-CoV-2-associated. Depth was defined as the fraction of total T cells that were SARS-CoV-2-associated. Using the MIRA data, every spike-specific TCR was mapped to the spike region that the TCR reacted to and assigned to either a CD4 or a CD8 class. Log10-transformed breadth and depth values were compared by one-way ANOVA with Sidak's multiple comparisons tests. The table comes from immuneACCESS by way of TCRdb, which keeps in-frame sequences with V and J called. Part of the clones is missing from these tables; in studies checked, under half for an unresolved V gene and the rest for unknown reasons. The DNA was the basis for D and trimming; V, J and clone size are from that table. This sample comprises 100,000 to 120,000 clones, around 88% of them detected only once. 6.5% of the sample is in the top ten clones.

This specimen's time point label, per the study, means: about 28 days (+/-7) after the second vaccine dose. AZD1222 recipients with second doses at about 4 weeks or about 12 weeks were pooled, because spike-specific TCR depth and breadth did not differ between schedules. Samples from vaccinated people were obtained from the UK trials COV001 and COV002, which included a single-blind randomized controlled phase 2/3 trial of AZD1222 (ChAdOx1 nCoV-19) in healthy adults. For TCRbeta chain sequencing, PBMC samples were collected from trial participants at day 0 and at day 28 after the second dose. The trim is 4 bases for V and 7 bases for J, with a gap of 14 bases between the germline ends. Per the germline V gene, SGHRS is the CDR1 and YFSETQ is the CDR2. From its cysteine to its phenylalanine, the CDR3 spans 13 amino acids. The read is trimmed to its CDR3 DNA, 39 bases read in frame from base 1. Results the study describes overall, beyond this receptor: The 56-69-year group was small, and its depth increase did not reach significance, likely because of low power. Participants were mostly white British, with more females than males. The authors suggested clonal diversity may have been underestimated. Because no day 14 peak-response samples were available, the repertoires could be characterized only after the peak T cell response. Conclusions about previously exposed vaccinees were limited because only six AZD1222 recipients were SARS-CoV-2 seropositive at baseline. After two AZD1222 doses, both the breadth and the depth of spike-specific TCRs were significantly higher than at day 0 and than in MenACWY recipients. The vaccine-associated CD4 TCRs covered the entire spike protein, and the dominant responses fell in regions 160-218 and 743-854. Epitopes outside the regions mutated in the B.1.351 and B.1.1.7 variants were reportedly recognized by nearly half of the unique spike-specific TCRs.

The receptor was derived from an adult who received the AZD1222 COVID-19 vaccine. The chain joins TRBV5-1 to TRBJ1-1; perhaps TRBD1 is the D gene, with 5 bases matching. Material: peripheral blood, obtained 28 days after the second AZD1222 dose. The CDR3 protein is CASSRVGAVEAFF. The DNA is TGCGCCAGCAGCCGAGTAGGGGCCGTTGAAGCTTTCTTT.